Shown below are 5 T cell receptor beta chains from a single sample sequenced in a study of response to subunit inactivated influenza vaccine. TCRdb fed the RT-PCR reads into MiXCR, producing one record per CDR3 protein. The sample carries roughly 700,000 distinct CDR3 sequences, roughly 13% recorded once. Here the sequenced sample was PBMCs from blood, taken less than 15 days before vaccination. The source of these receptors is a man aged 45-65 years who received an inactivated influenza vaccine.

The J gene is TRBJ1-3, the V gene TRBV5-4; D might be TRBD1 (5 bases). The germline V gene encodes CDR1 SGHNT and CDR2 YYREEE (reference sequence). There are 14 residues in the CDR3. The germline V and J ends were trimmed by 4 bases and 2 bases, with 10 bases remaining between them. Here the CDR3 DNA reads TGTGCCAGCAGCGGGGCGCCGGCTGGAAACACCATATATTTT. This encodes CASSGAPAGNTIYF.

This clonotype was picked up a small number of times. The gene calls are TRBV18 and TRBJ2-3, with D possibly being TRBD2 (5 bases). CDR3 length: 14 residues. Between the trimmed V and J ends, which lost 4 bases and 2 bases, there was a span of 10 bases. The germline V gene has CDR1 KGHSH and CDR2 LQKENI. Written as DNA, the CDR3 is TGTGCCAGCTCACAGCAACTAGACACAGATACGCAGTATTTT. This gives the protein CASSQQLDTDTQYF. The full variable domain, its missing parts supplied by reference TRBV18 and TRBJ2-3, is NAGVMQNPRHLVRRRGQEARLRCSPMKGHSHVYWYRQLPEEGLKFMVYLQKENIIDESGMPKERFSAEFPKEGPSILRIQQVVRGDSAAYFCASSQQLDTDTQYFGPGTRLTVL.

The chain is built from TRBV24-1 and TRBJ2-5, with D maybe TRBD1 (5 bases). V lost 5 bases, J lost 7 bases, and 10 bases lay in between. Germline loops: CDR1 KGHDR, CDR2 SFDVKD. The CDR3 covers 12 residues. The chain's CDR3 is CATSAGSVTQYF. CDR3 DNA: TGTGCCACCAGTGCAGGGTCTGTGACCCAGTACTTC.

This clonotype turned up a few times. This chain joins TRBV7-9 and TRBJ1-1; D uncertain. V shed 5 bases and J shed 2 bases, with 9 bases lying between them. Germline CDR1 and CDR2: SEHNR and FQNEAQ (reference sequence). The CDR3 runs to 13 residues. The CDR3 loop is CASSHTPNTEAFF. As DNA, the CDR3 is TGTGCCAGCAGCCACACACCTAACACTGAAGCTTTCTTT.

This clonotype has ten or more counts. This rearrangement joins TRBV12-3 or TRBV12-4 to TRBJ1-4; D gene uncertain. CDR3 length equals 13 residues. V was pared by 5 bases and J by 4 bases, with 8 bases between. CDR3 nucleotides: TGTGCCAGCAGTCAGACGGTTAATGAAAAACTGTTTTTT. It is translated as CASSQTVNEKLFF.